This T cell receptor beta chain emerged from a study of blood T cells in healthy people across ages. Sample-barcoded 5' priming and a J-beta primer mix drove a second PCR of roughly 7 to 11 cycles. Sequencing yielded, for each sample, at least 2.5 million paired-end reads carrying CDR3. A single record per CDR3 protein comes from TCRdb applying MiXCR to the 5' RACE reads. This table holds roughly 1.9 million distinct CDR3 sequences, 39% found once. This clonotype showed up just once. Its antigen is still unknown. Findings of the study overall: Considered underestimates were the diversity estimates obtained from one million T cells.

The CDR3 is 15 amino acids. Germline assignment: CDR1 LGHDT and CDR2 YNNKEL (reference sequence). Trimming left V 9 bases short and J 3 bases short, with 21 bases between. Each sample used at least 6 million PBMCs. The rearrangement links TRBV3-1 to TRBJ2-7; D is tentatively TRBD1 or TRBD2 (5 bases each). The sequence was collected from a human donor in good health. The sample taken for sequencing was blood. The CDR3 reads CASRPTGALIYEQYF. The CDR3 nucleotides read TGTGCCAGTAGACCCACCGGGGCTCTGATCTACGAGCAGTACTTC.